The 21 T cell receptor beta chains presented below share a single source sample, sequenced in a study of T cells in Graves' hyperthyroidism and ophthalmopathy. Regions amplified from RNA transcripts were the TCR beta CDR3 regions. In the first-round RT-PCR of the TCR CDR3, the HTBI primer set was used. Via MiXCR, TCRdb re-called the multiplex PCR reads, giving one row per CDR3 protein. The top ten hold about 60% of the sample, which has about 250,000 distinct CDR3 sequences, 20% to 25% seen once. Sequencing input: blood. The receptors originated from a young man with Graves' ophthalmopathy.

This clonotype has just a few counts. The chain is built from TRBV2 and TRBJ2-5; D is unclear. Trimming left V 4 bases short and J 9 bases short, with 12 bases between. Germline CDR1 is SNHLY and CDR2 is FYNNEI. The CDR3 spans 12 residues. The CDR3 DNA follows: TGTGCCAGCAGTGCTTTAGATCTGGCCCAGTACTTC. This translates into CASSALDLAQYF.

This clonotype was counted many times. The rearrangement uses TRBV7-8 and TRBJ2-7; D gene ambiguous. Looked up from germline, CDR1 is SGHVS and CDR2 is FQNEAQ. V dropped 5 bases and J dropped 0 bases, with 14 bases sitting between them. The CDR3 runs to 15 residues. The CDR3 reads CASSPDRINSYEQYF. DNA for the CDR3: TGTGCCAGCAGCCCAGACCGCATAAACTCCTACGAGCAGTACTTC.

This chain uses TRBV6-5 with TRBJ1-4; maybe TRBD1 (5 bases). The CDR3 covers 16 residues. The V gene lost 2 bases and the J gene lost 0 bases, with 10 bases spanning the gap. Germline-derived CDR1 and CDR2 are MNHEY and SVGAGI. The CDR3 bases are TGTGCCAGCAGTTACCAGGGCAGGTCAACTAATGAAAAACTGTTTTTT. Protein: CASSYQGRSTNEKLFF.

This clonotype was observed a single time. CDR3 region: CASSLPQGELFF. CDR3 nucleotides: TGCGCCAGCAGCCTACCCCAGGGGGAGCTGTTTTTT. The chain carries TRBV4-1 and TRBJ2-2; no reliable D call. The CDR3 runs 12 residues. Trimming stripped 4 bases from V and 8 bases from J, with 8 bases between. The germline V gene has CDR1 MGHRA and CDR2 YSYEKL.

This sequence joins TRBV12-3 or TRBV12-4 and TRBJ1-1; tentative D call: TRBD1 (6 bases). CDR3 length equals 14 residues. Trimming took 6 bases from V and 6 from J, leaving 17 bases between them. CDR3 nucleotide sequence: TGTGCCAGCAGCCTTCCCGGGGGCGGACCTGAAGCTTTCTTT. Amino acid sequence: CASSLPGGGPEAFF.

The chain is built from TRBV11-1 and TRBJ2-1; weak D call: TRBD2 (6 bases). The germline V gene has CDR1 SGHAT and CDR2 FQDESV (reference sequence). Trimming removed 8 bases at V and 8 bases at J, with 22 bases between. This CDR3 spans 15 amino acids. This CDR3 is CASLFYGRGEDEQFF. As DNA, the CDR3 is TGTGCCAGCCTCTTTTACGGGAGAGGGGAGGATGAGCAGTTCTTC.

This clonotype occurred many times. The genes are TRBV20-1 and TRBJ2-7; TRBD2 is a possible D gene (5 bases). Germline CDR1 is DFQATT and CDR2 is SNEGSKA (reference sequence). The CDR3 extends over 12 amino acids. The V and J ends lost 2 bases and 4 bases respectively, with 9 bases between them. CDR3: CSARRSEYEQYF. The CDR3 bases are TGCAGTGCTAGACGTAGCGAGTACGAGCAGTACTTC.

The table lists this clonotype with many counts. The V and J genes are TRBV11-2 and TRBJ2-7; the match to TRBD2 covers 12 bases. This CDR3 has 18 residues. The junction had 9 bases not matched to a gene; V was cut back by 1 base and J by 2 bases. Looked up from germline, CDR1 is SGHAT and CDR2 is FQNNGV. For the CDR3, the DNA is TGTGCCAGCAGCTTAGTACCCCCTAGCGGGAGGGGAGCCTACGAGCAGTACTTC. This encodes CASSLVPPSGRGAYEQYF.

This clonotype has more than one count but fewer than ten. In nucleotides, the CDR3 is TGTGCCAGCAGCTTAGCGGGAAGCACAGATACGCAGTATTTT. It specifies CASSLAGSTDTQYF. This chain links TRBV11-3 with TRBJ2-3; tentatively, D is TRBD2 (5 bases). In germline, CDR1 is SGHNT, CDR2 YENEEA. V was shortened by 1 base and J by 0 bases, with 5 bases between the two germline ends. The CDR3 consists of 14 residues. The whole variable domain, filled in from reference TRBV11-3 and TRBJ2-3, reads EAGVVQSPRYKIIEKKQPVAFWCNPISGHNTLYWYLQNLGQGPELLIRYENEEAVDDSQLPKDRFSAERLKGVDSTLKIQPAELGDSAVYLCASSLAGSTDTQYFGPGTRLTVL.

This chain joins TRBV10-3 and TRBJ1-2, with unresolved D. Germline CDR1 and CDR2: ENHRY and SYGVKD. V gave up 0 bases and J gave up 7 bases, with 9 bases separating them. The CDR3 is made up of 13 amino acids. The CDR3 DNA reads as TGTGCCATCAGTGAGTCCATATATGGTGGCTACACCTTC. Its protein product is CAISESIYGGYTF.

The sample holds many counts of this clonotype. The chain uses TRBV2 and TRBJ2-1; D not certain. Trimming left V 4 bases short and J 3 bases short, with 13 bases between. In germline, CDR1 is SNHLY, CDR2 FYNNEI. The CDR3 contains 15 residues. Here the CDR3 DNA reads TGTGCCAGCAGTGTAGCTAGTCCGGGCTACAATGAGCAGTTCTTC. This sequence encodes CASSVASPGYNEQFF.

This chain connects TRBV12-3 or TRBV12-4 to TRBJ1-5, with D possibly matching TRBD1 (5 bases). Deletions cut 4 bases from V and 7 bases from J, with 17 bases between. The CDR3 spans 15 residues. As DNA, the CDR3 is TGTGCCAGCAGTTCCCACTCAGGGCGAGGCCAGCCCCAGCATTTT. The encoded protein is CASSSHSGRGQPQHF.

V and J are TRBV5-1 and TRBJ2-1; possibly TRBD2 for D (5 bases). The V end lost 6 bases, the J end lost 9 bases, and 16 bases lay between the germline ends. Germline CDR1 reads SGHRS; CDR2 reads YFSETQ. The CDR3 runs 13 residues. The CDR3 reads CASKDLPYSEQFF. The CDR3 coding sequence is TGCGCCAGCAAGGACTTACCGTATTCTGAGCAGTTCTTC.

The CDR3 region is CASSPMGNTEAFF. In DNA form, the CDR3 reads TGTGCCAGCAGTCCAATGGGGAACACTGAAGCTTTCTTT. This chain joins TRBV27 and TRBJ1-1, with D unresolved. The CDR3 extends over 13 amino acids. CDR1 MNHEY and CDR2 SMNVEV come from the germline V gene (reference sequence). The germline V and J ends were trimmed by 5 bases and 1 base, with 8 bases remaining between them.

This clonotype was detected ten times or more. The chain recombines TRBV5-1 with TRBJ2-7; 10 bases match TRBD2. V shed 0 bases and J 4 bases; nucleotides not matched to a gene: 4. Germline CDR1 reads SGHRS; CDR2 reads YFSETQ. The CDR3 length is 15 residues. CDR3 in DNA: TGCGCCAGCAGCTTGGAGGCTAGCGGGAGATACGAGCAGTACTTC. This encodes CASSLEASGRYEQYF.

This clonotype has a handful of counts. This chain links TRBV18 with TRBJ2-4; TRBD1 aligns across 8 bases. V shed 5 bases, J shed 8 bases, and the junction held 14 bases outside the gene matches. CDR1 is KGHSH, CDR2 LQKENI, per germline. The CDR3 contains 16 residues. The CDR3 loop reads CASSSGQGLVGDIQYF. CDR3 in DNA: TGTGCCAGCTCATCCGGACAGGGCCTAGTGGGGGACATTCAGTACTTC.

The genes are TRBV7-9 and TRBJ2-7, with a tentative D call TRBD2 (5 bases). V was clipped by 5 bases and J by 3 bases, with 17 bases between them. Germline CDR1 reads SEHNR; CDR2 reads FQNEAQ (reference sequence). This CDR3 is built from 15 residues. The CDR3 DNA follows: TGTGCCAGCAGCCCAGGACTGGACCGTTTCTACGAGCAGTACTTC. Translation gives CASSPGLDRFYEQYF. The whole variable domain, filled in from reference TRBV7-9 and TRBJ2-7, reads DTGVSQNPRHKITKRGQNVTFRCDPISEHNRLYWYRQTLGQGPEFLTYFQNEAQLEKSRLLSDRFSAERPKGSFSTLEIQRTEQGDSAMYLCASSPGLDRFYEQYFGPGTRLTVT.

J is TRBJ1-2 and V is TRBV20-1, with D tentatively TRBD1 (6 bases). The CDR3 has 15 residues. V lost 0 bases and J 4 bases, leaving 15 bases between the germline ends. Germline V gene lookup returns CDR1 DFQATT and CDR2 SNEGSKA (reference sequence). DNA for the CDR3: TGCAGTGCTAGAGATTCGGACAGACTGTTCTATGGCTACACCTTC. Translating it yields CSARDSDRLFYGYTF.

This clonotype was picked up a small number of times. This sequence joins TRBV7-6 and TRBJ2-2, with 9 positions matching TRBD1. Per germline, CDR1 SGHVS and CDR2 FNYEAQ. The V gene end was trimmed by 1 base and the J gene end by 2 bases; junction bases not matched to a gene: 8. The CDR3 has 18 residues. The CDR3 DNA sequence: TGTGCCAGCAGCTTAGTTTGGGCGGGACAGGGAAACACCGGGGAGCTGTTTTTT. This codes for CASSLVWAGQGNTGELFF. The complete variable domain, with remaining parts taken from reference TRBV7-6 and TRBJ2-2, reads GAGVSQSPRYKVTKRGQDVALRCDPISGHVSLYWYRQALGQGPEFLTYFNYEAQQDKSGLPNDRFSAERPEGSISTLTIQRTEQRDSAMYRCASSLVWAGQGNTGELFFGEGSRLTVL.

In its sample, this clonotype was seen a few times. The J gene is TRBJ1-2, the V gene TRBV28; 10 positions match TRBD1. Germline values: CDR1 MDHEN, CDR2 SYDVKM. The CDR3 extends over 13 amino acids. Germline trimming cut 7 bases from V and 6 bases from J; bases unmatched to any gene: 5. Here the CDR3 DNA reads TGTGCCAGCACCTTGGGGACAGGGGATGGCTACACCTTC. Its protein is CASTLGTGDGYTF.

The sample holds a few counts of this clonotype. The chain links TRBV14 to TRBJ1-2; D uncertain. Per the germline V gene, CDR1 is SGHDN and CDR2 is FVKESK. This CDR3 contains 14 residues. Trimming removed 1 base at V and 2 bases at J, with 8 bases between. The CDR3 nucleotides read TGTGCCAGCAGCCAAGCTCCGGCGAACTATGGCTACACCTTC. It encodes CASSQAPANYGYTF.